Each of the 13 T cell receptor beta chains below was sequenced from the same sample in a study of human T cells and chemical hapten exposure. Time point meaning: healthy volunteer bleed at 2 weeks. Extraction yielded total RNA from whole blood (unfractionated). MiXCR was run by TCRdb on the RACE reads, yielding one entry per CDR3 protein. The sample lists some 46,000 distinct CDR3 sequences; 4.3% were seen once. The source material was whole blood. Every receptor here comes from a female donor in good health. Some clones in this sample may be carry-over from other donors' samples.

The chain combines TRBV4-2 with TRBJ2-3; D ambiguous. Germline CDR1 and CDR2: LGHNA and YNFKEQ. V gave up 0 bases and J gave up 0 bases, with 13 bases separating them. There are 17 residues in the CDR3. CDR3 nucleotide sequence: TGTGCCAGCAGCCAAGAGGCCCTCCACGGGAGCACAGATACGCAGTATTTT. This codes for CASSQEALHGSTDTQYF.

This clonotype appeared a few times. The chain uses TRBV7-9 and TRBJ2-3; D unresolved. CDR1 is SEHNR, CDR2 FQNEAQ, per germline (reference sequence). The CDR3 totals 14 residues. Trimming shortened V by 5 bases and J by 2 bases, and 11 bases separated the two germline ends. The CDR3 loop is CASSRLRSTDTQYF. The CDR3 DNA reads TGTGCCAGCAGCCGCCTTAGATCCACAGATACGCAGTATTTT. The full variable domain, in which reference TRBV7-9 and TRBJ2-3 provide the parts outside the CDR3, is DTGVSQNPRHKITKRGQNVTFRCDPISEHNRLYWYRQTLGQGPEFLTYFQNEAQLEKSRLLSDRFSAERPKGSFSTLEIQRTEQGDSAMYLCASSRLRSTDTQYFGPGTRLTVL.

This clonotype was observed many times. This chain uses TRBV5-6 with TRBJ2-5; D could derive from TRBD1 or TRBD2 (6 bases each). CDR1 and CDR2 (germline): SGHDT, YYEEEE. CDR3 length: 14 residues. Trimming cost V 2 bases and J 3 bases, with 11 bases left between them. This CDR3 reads CASSFARGEETQYF. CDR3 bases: TGTGCCAGCAGCTTCGCGAGGGGGGAAGAGACCCAGTACTTC.

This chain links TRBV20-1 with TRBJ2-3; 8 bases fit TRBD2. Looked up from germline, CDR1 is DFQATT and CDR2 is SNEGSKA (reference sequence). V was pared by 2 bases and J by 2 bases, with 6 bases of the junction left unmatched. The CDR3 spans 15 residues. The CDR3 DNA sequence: TGCAGTGCTAGAAGGCGGGGGGACACCACAGATACGCAGTATTTT. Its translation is CSARRRGDTTDTQYF.

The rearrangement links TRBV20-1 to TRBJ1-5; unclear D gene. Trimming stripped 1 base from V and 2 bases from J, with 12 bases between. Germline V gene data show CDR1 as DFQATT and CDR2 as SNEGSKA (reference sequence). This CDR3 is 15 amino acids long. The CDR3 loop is CSARVMGRGNQPQHF. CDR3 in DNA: TGCAGTGCTAGAGTCATGGGGAGAGGCAATCAGCCCCAGCATTTT.

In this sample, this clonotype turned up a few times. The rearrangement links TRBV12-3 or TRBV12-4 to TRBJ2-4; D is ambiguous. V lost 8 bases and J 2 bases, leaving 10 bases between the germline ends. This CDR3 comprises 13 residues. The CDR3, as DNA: TGTGCCAGCTCCACAGAGTCCAAAAACATTCAGTACTTC. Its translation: CASSTESKNIQYF.

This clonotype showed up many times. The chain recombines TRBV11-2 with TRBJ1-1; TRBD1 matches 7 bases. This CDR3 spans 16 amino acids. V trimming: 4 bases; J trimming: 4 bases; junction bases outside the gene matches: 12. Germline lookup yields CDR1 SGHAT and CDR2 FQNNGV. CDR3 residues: CASSSYSTGRLTEAFF. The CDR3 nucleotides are TGTGCCAGCAGCTCATACTCGACAGGGAGGCTCACTGAAGCTTTCTTT.

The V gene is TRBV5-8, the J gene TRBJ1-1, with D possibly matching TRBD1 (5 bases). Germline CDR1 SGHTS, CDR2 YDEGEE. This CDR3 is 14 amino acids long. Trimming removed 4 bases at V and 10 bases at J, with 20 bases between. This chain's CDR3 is CASSPNPLGPRAFF. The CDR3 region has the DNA TGTGCCAGCAGCCCCAACCCGTTGGGGCCGAGAGCTTTCTTT. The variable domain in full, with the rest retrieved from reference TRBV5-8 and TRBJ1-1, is EAGVTQSPTHLIKTRGQQATLRCSPISGHTSVYWYQQALGLGLQFLLWYDEGEERNRGNFPPRFSGRQFPNYSSELNVNALELEDSALYLCASSPNPLGPRAFFGQGTRLTVV.

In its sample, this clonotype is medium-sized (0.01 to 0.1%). CDR3: CASSQDLAGGTDTQYF. DNA for the CDR3: TGCGCCAGCAGCCAAGATCTAGCGGGGGGCACAGATACGCAGTATTTT. This rearrangement joins TRBV4-3 to TRBJ2-3, with 10 bases identical to TRBD2. The CDR3 is made up of 16 amino acids. Germline V gene lookup returns CDR1 LGHNA and CDR2 YSLEER. Germline trimming cut 0 bases from V and 1 base from J; bases unmatched to any gene: 1.

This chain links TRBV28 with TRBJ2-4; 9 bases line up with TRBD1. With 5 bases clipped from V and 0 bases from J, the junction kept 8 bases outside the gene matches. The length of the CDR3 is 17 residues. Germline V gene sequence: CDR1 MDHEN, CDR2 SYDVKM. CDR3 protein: CASSPPDRGLAKNIQYF. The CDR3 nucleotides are TGTGCCAGCAGTCCCCCGGACAGGGGATTAGCCAAAAACATTCAGTACTTC.

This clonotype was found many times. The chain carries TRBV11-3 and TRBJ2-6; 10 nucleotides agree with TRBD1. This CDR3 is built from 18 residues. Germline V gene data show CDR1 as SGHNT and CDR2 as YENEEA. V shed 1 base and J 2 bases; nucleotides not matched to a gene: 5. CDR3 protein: CASSLGGTGAPGANVLTF. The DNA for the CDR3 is TGTGCCAGCAGCTTAGGAGGGACAGGGGCTCCTGGGGCCAACGTCCTGACTTTC. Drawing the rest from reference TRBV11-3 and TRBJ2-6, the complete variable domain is EAGVVQSPRYKIIEKKQPVAFWCNPISGHNTLYWYLQNLGQGPELLIRYENEEAVDDSQLPKDRFSAERLKGVDSTLKIQPAELGDSAVYLCASSLGGTGAPGANVLTFGAGSRLTVL.

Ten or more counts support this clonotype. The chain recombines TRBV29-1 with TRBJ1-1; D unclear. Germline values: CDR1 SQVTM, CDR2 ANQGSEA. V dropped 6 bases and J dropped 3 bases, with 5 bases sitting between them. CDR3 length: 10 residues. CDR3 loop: CSVWDTEAFF. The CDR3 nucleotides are TGCAGCGTGTGGGACACTGAAGCTTTCTTT.

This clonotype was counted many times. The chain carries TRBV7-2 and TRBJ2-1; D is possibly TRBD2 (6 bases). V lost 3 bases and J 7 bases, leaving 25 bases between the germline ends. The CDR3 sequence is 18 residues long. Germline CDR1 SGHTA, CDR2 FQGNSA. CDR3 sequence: CASSFLLRGPSAGNEQFF. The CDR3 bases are TGTGCCAGCAGCTTTCTTCTCAGAGGGCCTTCCGCGGGGAATGAGCAGTTCTTC.